The clone carrying this TCR beta chain was detected only once. Antigen specificity is unknown. Repertoires were generated with immunoSEQ multiplex PCR, while TCRdb's copy carries only in-frame clones and drops some. The sample consists of some 45,000 clones, 90% of them appearing once. The CDR3 contains 12 residues. V was trimmed by 7 bases and J by 4 bases, leaving 13 bases between them. Germline assignment: CDR1 SQVTM and CDR2 ANQGSEA. Cyclophosphamide on days +3 and +4 followed busulfan-fludarabine conditioning and a marrow graft. The data were obtained in a study of T cells after posttransplantation cyclophosphamide. Study conclusions and caveats: Donor-recipient repertoire similarity was low at 1-2 months, rising over year one.

This clonotype was sampled from a male patient aged 55 to 70 who received an allogeneic stem cell transplant from a related donor and was CMV-positive. Part of the T cells may come from the graft donor. The chain employs TRBV29-1 and TRBJ1-1; D not resolved. Sample: PBMCs, taken roughly 60 days after allogeneic stem cell transplant with posttransplant cyclophosphamide. CDR3 region: CSARLVGTEAFF. The CDR3 DNA sequence: TGCAGCGCCAGACTAGTAGGCACTGAAGCTTTCTTT.